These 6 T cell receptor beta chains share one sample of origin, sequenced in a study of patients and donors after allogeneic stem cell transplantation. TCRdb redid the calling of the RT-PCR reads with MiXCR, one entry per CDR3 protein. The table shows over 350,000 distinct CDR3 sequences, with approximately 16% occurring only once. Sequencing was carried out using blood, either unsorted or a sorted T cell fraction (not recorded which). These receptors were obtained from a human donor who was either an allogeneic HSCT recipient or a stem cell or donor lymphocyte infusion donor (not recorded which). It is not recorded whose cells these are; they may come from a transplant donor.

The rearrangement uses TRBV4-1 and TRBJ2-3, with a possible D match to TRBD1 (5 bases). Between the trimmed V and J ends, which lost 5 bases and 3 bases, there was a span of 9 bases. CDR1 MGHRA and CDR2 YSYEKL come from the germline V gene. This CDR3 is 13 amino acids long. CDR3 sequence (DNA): TGCGCCAGCAGCACCCGACAGACAGATACGCAGTATTTT. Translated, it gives CASSTRQTDTQYF.

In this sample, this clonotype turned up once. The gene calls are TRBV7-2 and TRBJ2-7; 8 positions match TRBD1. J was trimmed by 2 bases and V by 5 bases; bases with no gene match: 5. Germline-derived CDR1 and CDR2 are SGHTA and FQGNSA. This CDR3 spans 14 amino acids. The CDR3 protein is CASSNRQGPYEQYF. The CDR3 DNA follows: TGTGCCAGCAGCAACAGACAGGGGCCCTACGAGCAGTACTTC. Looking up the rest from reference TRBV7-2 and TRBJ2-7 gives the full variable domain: GAGVSQSPSNKVTEKGKDVELRCDPISGHTALYWYRQSLGQGLEFLIYFQGNSAPDKSGLPSDRFSAERTGGSVSTLTIQRTQQEDSAVYLCASSNRQGPYEQYFGPGTRLTVT.

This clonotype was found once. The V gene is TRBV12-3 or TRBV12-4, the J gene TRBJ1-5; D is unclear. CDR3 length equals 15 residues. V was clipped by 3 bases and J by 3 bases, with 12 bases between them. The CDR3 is CASSFRGVDNQPQHF. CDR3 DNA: TGTGCCAGCAGTTTCCGAGGAGTTGACAATCAGCCCCAGCATTTT.

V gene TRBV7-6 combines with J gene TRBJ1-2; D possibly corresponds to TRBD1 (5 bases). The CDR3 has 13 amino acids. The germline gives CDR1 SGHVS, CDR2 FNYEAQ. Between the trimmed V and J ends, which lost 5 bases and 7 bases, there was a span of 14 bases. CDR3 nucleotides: TGTGCCAGCAGCCCGGGACGACTAACTGGCTACACCTTC. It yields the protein CASSPGRLTGYTF.

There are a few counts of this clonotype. The CDR3 is CASTTGRNTGELFF. Written as DNA, the CDR3 is TGTGCCAGCACAACGGGGCGTAACACCGGGGAGCTGTTTTTT. J is TRBJ2-2 and V is TRBV27; D may match TRBD1 or TRBD2 (5 bases each). Per the germline V gene, CDR1 is MNHEY and CDR2 is SMNVEV (reference sequence). V was shortened by 7 bases and J by 2 bases, with 11 bases between the two germline ends. This CDR3 spans 14 amino acids.

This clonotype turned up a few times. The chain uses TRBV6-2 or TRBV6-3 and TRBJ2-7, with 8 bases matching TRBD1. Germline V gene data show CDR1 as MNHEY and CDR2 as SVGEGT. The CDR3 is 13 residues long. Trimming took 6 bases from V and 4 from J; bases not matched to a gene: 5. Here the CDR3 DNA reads TGTGCCAGCAGGGGGACAGGTTTATACGAGCAGTACTTC. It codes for CASRGTGLYEQYF.